A selection of T cell receptor beta chains follows, all from one sample in a study of CD8 T cells in Susac syndrome. Each CDR3 protein is one row after TCRdb ran MiXCR on the immunoSEQ multiplex PCR reads. The sample gives about 240,000 distinct CDR3 sequences, approximately 95% of which show up once; less than 0.11% is in the top ten. Sequenced input: CD4+ T cells from PBMCs. These receptors were collected from a human donor with Susac syndrome. CDR3s include the opening cysteine and the closing phenylalanine or tryptophan. The D gene is left open where the match is weak. Clone sizes are given selectively: once, few, many, or a class where the clone is expanded.

>.|TRBV4-1|TRBJ1-1|.
TGCGCCAGCAGCGACCACGGTTTGAACACTGAAGCTTTCTTT
CASSDHGLNTEAFF
>.|TRBV3-1|TRBJ2-5|TRBD2
TGTGCCAGCAGTTCACTAGCGTTCCAAGAGACCCAGTACTTC
CASSSLAFQETQYF
>once|TRBV20-1|TRBJ2-7|TRBD1
TGCAGTGCTCTACGGACAGGGAGCTACGAGCAGTACTTC
CSALRTGSYEQYF
>.|TRBV5-1|TRBJ2-1|TRBD2
TGCGCCAGCATCGATTATGGGAGCGGGGCCTACAATGAGCAGTTCTTC
CASIDYGSGAYNEQFF
>.|TRBV6-5|TRBJ2-5|.
TGTGCCACCTACCGAGGGACCCAAGAGACCCAGTACTTC
CATYRGTQETQYF
>.|TRBV30|TRBJ1-5|.
TGTGCCTGGAGAGGCCTGGGAAGTGGTCAGCCCCAGCATTTT
CAWRGLGSGQPQHF
>.|TRBV6-5|TRBJ1-1|.
TGTGCCAGCAGTTACTCGGGGTTATGGGCTGAAGCTTTCTTT
CASSYSGLWAEAFF
>.|TRBV20-1|TRBJ2-1|TRBD1
TGCAGTGCAATCCGGACAGGGGGCTTTAATGAGCAGTTCTTC
CSAIRTGGFNEQFF
>.|TRBV7-9|TRBJ1-1|.
TGTGCCAGCAGCTTAGAGGGTGGAACTTACACTGAAGCTTTCTTT
CASSLEGGTYTEAFF
>.|TRBV2|TRBJ2-7|.
TGTGCCAGCTGTCCGGGCAACACGCAGCAGTACTTC
CASCPGNTQQYF
>.|TRBV4-2|TRBJ2-7|.
TGTGCCAGCAGCCAAGATCCCCGGGGCGAGCAGTACTTC
CASSQDPRGEQYF
>.|TRBV4-1|TRBJ2-4|.
TGCGCCAGCAGCCTACCTAGAAGGGTGGCCAAAAACATTCAGTACTTC
CASSLPRRVAKNIQYF
>.|TRBV20-1|TRBJ2-5|TRBD2
TGCAGTGCCCGGGGGGAGGCGGGAGTTCGCGGGACCCAGTACTTC
CSARGEAGVRGTQYF
>.|TRBV9|TRBJ1-1|.
TGTGCCAGCAGCGTAGCGCTTGGAGAAGCTTTCTTT
CASSVALGEAFF
>.|TRBV28|TRBJ1-5|TRBD1
TGTGCCAGCAGTTGGGGACAGGATCAGCCCCAGCATTTT
CASSWGQDQPQHF
>.|TRBV19|TRBJ1-2|TRBD1
TGTGCCAGCTTTGGACAGGGCTATGGCTACACCTTC
CASFGQGYGYTF
>.|TRBV20-1|TRBJ1-4|.
TGCAGTGCTAGCAGGGGTTGGAAGGAAAAACTGTTTTTT
CSASRGWKEKLFF
>.|TRBV20-1|TRBJ2-5|.
TGCAGTGCTTTATCGGGTTCGCAGGAGACCCAGTACTTC
CSALSGSQETQYF
>.|TRBV12-3/TRBV12-4|TRBJ2-5|.
TGTGCCAGCAGTTTAAGGGGCACTCAAGAGACCCAGTACTTC
CASSLRGTQETQYF
>.|TRBV29-1|TRBJ1-1|.
TGCAGCGGTCCCCGGGGGGCTGAAGCTTTCTTT
CSGPRGAEAFF
>.|TRBV20-1|TRBJ2-1|TRBD2
TGCAGTGCTAGTCTAGCGGGAGGGCTCGGGGATGAGCAGTTCTTC
CSASLAGGLGDEQFF
>.|TRBV4-1|TRBJ2-1|TRBD2
TGCGCCAGCAGCCGGGGACTAGCGGCTCTCCCCCCCAATGAGCAGTTCTTC
CASSRGLAALPPNEQFF
>.|TRBV7-2|TRBJ2-3|.
TGTGCCAGCAGCTTAATCGAGCGGGATACGCAGTATTTT
CASSLIERDTQYF